This T cell receptor beta chain was found in a study of post-analysis software for immune sequencing data. Points from the study as a whole: Patients used several TRBV segments, including TRBV5-6, TRBV5-1 and TRBV20-1, more often than controls.

Trimming left V 6 bases short and J 3 bases short, with 9 bases between. The CDR3 has 12 residues. The germline V gene encodes CDR1 MDHEN and CDR2 SYDVKM. Carried by the TCR beta cDNA libraries were unique molecular identifiers. TCRdb reprocessed the PCR reads with MiXCR, giving one entry per CDR3 protein. The table shows some 450,000 distinct CDR3 sequences, with under 55% occurring only once. With regard to this clonotype: Its antigen is as yet unknown.

The receptor's source is a girl aged 10 to 17 with multiple sclerosis. Input material: blood. V usage is TRBV28 and J usage is TRBJ2-7; D might be TRBD2 (6 bases). The CDR3 loop is CASSVSGYEQYF. The CDR3 nucleotides are TGTGCCAGCAGCGTTAGCGGCTACGAGCAGTACTTC.